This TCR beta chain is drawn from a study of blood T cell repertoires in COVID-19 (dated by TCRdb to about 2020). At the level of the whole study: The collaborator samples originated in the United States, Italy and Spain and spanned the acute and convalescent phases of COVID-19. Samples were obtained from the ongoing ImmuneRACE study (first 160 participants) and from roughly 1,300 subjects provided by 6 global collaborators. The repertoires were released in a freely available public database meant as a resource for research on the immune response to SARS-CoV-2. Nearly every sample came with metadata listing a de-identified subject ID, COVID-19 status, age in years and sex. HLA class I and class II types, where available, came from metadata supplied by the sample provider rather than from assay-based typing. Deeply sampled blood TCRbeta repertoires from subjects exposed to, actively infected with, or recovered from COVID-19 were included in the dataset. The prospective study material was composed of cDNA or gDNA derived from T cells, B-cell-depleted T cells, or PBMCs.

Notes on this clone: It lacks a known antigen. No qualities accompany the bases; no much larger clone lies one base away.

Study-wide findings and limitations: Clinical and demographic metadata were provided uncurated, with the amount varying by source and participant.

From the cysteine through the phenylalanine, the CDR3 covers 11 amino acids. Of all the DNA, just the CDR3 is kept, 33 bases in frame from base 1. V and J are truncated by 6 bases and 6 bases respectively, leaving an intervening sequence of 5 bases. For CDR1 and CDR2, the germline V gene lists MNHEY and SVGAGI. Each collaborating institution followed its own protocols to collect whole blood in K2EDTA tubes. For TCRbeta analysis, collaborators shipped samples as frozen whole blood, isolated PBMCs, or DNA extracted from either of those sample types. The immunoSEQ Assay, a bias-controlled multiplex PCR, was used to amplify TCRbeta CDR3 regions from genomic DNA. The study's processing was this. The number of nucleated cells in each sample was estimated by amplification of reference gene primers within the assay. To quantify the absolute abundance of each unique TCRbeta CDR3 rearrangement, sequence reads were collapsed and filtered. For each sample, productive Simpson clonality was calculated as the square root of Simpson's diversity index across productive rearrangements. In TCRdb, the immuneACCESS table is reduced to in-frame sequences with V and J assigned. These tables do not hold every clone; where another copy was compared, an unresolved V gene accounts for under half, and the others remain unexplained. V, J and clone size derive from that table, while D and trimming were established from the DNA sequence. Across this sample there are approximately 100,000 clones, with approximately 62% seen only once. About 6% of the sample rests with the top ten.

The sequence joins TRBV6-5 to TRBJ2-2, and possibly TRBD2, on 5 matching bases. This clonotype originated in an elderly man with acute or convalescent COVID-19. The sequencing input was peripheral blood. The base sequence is TGTGCCAGCAGCGGGGCCGGGGAGCTGTTTTTT. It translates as CASSGAGELFF.